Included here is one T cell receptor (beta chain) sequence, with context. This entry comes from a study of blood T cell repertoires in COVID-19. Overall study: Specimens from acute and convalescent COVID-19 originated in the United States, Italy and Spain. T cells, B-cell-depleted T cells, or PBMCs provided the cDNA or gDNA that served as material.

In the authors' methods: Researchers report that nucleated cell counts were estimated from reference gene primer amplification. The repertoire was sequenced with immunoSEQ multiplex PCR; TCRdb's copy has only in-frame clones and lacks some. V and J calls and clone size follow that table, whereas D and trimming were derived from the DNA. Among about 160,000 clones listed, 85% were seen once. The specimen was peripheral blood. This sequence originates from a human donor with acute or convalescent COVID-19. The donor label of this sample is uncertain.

For the CDR3, the DNA is TGTGCCAGTAGTCCGCGAACAGGGCGCGGAAACACCATATATTTT. Its translation: CASSPRTGRGNTIYF. V usage is TRBV19 and J usage is TRBJ1-3; maybe TRBD1 (6 bases). Looked up from germline, CDR1 is LNHDA and CDR2 is SQIVND (reference sequence). The CDR3 spans 15 residues. The V end was cut by 5 bases, the J end by 4 bases, with 15 bases between.